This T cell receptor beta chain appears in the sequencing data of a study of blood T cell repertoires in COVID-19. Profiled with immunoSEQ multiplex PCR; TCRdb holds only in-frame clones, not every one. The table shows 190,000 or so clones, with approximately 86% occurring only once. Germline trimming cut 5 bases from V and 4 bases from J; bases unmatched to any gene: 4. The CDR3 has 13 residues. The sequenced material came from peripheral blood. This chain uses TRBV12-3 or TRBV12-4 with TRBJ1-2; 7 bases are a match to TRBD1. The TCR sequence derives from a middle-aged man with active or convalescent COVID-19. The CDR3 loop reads CASSPGTVYGYTF. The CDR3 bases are TGTGCCAGCAGTCCCGGGACAGTCTATGGCTACACCTTC.